This T cell receptor (beta chain) was sequenced for a study of blood T cell repertoires in COVID-19. In this sample, this clone turned up once. Here immunoSEQ multiplex PCR was the method, and the copy in TCRdb shows in-frame clones only, minus some. The sample shows 90,000 to 100,000 clones, 84% of them seen only once. Germline-derived CDR1 and CDR2 are GTSNPN and SVGIG (reference sequence). The V end lost 1 base, the J end lost 5 bases, and 14 bases lay between the germline ends. The CDR3 extends over 14 amino acids. This receptor was identified in a woman in her fifties or sixties with acute or convalescent COVID-19. The sample taken for sequencing was peripheral blood. The V and J genes are TRBV30 and TRBJ1-2; a possible D gene is TRBD1 (6 bases). CDR3 DNA: TGTGCCTGGAGTGGAAACAGGGCCGGGTATGGCTACACCTTC. It translates to CAWSGNRAGYGYTF.